The source of this T cell receptor beta chain is a study of T cell changes during pregnancy in multiple sclerosis. Assay used: immunoSEQ multiplex PCR; TCRdb lists only in-frame clones, some missing. The table shows 95,000 to 110,000 clones, with just under 95% occurring only once. V was pared by 3 bases and J by 4 bases, with 4 bases of the junction left unmatched. CDR3 length: 14 residues. The germline CDR1 and CDR2 sequences are SQVTM and ANQGSEA. This chain joins TRBV29-1 and TRBJ2-2; 8 bases map to TRBD1. The material was peripheral blood, obtained in the third trimester of pregnancy. The TCR originated in a female donor in good health, enrolled as a control in a pregnancy study. The CDR3 DNA sequence: TGCAGCGTTGATGGGGGGACAGGCACCGGGGAGCTGTTTTTT. Translated, it gives CSVDGGTGTGELFF.